The 2 T cell receptor beta chains presented below share a single source sample, sequenced in a study of PD-L1 blockade in urothelial cancer. The time point was: pretreatment peripheral blood. Repertoires were generated with immunoSEQ multiplex PCR, while TCRdb's copy carries only in-frame clones and drops some. The data contain approximately 72,000 clones, 75% to 90% of them seen just once; the ten biggest clones take up more than 13%. Sequencing used PBMCs, obtained around atezolizumab (anti-PD-L1) treatment. The origin of the receptors is a man in his 60s with urothelial cancer.

This clone appeared once. This sequence joins TRBV2 and TRBJ2-7; 7 bases agree with TRBD2. J lost 2 bases, V lost 7 bases, and 8 bases had no gene match. The CDR3 has 14 residues. Germline CDR1 is SNHLY and CDR2 is FYNNEI. The CDR3 sequence is CASNPPGGTYEQYF. CDR3 nucleotides: TGTGCCAGCAATCCCCCGGGAGGAACCTACGAGCAGTACTTC.

This clone occurred once. V is TRBV18 and J is TRBJ1-5; possible D gene TRBD1, 6 bases. Germline lookup yields CDR1 KGHSH and CDR2 LQKENI. The V and J ends lost 1 base and 3 bases respectively, with 7 bases between them. This CDR3 has 14 residues. The CDR3, as DNA: TGTGCCAGCTCACCACGGACAGTCAATCAGCCCCAGCATTTT. This translates into CASSPRTVNQPQHF.